This entry lists 28 T cell receptor beta chains sequenced from one sample in a study of shared clonotypes between healthy human individuals. The method was immunoSEQ multiplex PCR; TCRdb's version includes in-frame clones alone and lacks a portion of them. The sample consists of over a million clones, roughly 96% of them appearing once. Input material: naive CD4+ T cells sorted from blood. Subset of the sample: CD45RA+ positively selected. All receptors derive from a man aged 30-40 years in good health.

The chain couples TRBV6-1 to TRBJ2-3; D not certain. Trimming stripped 4 bases from V and 3 bases from J, with 11 bases between. The CDR3 runs to 14 residues. Germline CDR1 MNHNS, CDR2 SASEGT. The CDR3 nucleotides read TGTGCCAGCAGTGCCCCGTTACAGACAGATACGCAGTATTTT. Encoded protein: CASSAPLQTDTQYF.

V and J are TRBV14 and TRBJ2-2, with no clear D. V was shortened by 4 bases and J by 2 bases, with 8 bases between the two germline ends. Germline loops: CDR1 SGHDN, CDR2 FVKESK. The CDR3 covers 14 residues. CDR3 region: CASSPLRNTGELFF. The CDR3 nucleotides are TGTGCCAGCAGCCCCTTAAGAAACACCGGGGAGCTGTTTTTT.

This chain links TRBV2 with TRBJ2-5; 11 nucleotides match TRBD1. After removal of 1 base from V and 4 bases from J, the junction contained 5 bases not matched to a gene. The germline CDR1 and CDR2 sequences are SNHLY and FYNNEI. This CDR3 is 16 amino acids long. This chain's CDR3 is CASSEDWTGGGETQYF. The CDR3 DNA follows: TGTGCCAGCAGTGAAGACTGGACAGGGGGCGGAGAGACCCAGTACTTC.

This chain uses TRBV5-5 with TRBJ2-1; D perhaps matches TRBD2 (5 bases). Germline V gene data show CDR1 as SGHKS and CDR2 as YYEKEE (reference sequence). This CDR3 has 13 residues. With 0 bases removed from V and 6 bases from J, the gap between germline ends came to 7 bases. In DNA form, the CDR3 reads TGTGCCAGCAGCTTGGTCGCGGGCAATGAGCAGTTCTTC. Translation gives CASSLVAGNEQFF. Full variable domain (outside the CDR3, taken from reference TRBV5-5 and TRBJ2-1): DAGVTQSPTHLIKTRGQQVTLRCSPISGHKSVSWYQQVLGQGPQFIFQYYEKEERGRGNFPDRFSARQFPNYSSELNVNALLLGDSALYLCASSLVAGNEQFFGPGTRLTVL.

The CDR3 nucleotides read TGTGCCAGCAGCGTAGGTCCGGGGCAGGGAGCGGAGCAGTACTTC. Translation: CASSVGPGQGAEQYF. The V call is TRBV9, the J call TRBJ2-7; either TRBD1 or TRBD2 may supply D (5 bases each). The CDR3 covers 15 residues. V lost 0 bases, J lost 7 bases, and 17 bases lay in between. Germline lookup yields CDR1 SGDLS and CDR2 YYNGEE. The whole variable domain, remainder taken from reference TRBV9 and TRBJ2-7, is DSGVTQTPKHLITATGQRVTLRCSPRSGDLSVYWYQQSLDQGLQFLIQYYNGEERAKGNILERFSAQQFPDLHSELNLSSLELGDSALYFCASSVGPGQGAEQYFGPGTRLTVT.

As regards this clone: Other nucleotide sequences in the sample specify the same CDR3. This chain joins TRBV5-4 and TRBJ2-5; no reliable D call. This CDR3 has 13 residues. Germline V lookup: CDR1 SGHNT, CDR2 YYREEE (reference sequence). The ends were cut back, 5 bases at V and 2 bases at J, with 10 bases in the middle. CDR3 protein: CASRPGPQETQYF. The DNA for the CDR3 is TGTGCCAGCAGACCCGGTCCTCAAGAGACCCAGTACTTC.

V gene TRBV28 combines with J gene TRBJ2-5, with D possibly being TRBD1 or TRBD2 (5 bases each). The CDR3 is made up of 13 amino acids. Looked up from germline, CDR1 is MDHEN and CDR2 is SYDVKM. Deletions cut 7 bases from V and 4 bases from J, with 13 bases between. CDR3 sequence: CASTEGSRETQYF. The CDR3 nucleotides read TGTGCCAGCACTGAGGGGAGTCGAGAGACCCAGTACTTC.

The gene calls are TRBV19 and TRBJ1-3; TRBD1 is a possible D gene (5 bases). Germline values: CDR1 LNHDA, CDR2 SQIVND (reference sequence). This CDR3 is built from 14 residues. V was shortened by 9 bases and J by 0 bases, with 12 bases between the two germline ends. The CDR3 nucleotides are TGTGCCAGCGGGGAAAGGGGCTCTGGAAACACCATATATTTT. Protein sequence: CASGERGSGNTIYF.

The CDR3: CATGGDSYGYTF. DNA of the CDR3: TGTGCCACCGGGGGGGACTCCTATGGCTACACCTTC. The V gene is TRBV9, the J gene TRBJ1-2, with D possibly being TRBD1 (5 bases). The CDR3 has 12 residues. V was trimmed by 9 bases and J by 4 bases, leaving 13 bases between them. CDR1 and CDR2 from the germline V gene are SGDLS and YYNGEE.

The chain uses TRBV11-2 and TRBJ2-5, with 7 nucleotides matching TRBD2. The CDR3 has 14 residues. Germline assignment: CDR1 SGHAT and CDR2 FQNNGV. V gave up 3 bases and J gave up 5 bases; unmatched junction bases: 6. The CDR3 reads CASSFWGGSETQYF. In nucleotides, the CDR3 is TGTGCCAGCAGCTTTTGGGGAGGGAGTGAGACCCAGTACTTC. Filled out from reference TRBV11-2 and TRBJ2-5, the complete variable domain reads EAGVAQSPRYKIIEKRQSVAFWCNPISGHATLYWYQQILGQGPKLLIQFQNNGVVDDSQLPKDRFSAERLKGVDSTLKIQPAKLEDSAVYLCASSFWGGSETQYFGPGTRLLVL.

The chain has TRBV9 and TRBJ2-3, with D possibly called TRBD1 or TRBD2 (5 bases each). The CDR3 spans 16 residues. The germline V and J ends were trimmed by 4 bases and 0 bases, with 15 bases remaining between them. CDR1 SGDLS and CDR2 YYNGEE come from the germline V gene. CDR3 amino acids: CASSRRPGSSTDTQYF. In DNA, the CDR3 is TGTGCCAGCAGCCGGAGGCCAGGGTCGAGCACAGATACGCAGTATTTT.

This chain links TRBV7-2 with TRBJ2-1; 7 nucleotides match TRBD1. Germline assignment: CDR1 SGHTA and CDR2 FQGNSA. This CDR3 is 16 amino acids long. The ends lost 2 bases at V and 8 bases at J; junction bases unmatched: 12. In DNA, the CDR3 is TGTGCCAGCAGCTTAAGATGGGGCAGAGGGGGCGATGAGCAGTTCTTC. This translates into CASSLRWGRGGDEQFF.

The chain links TRBV6-1 to TRBJ2-7; D assignment may be TRBD1 or TRBD2 (5 bases each). V was clipped by 6 bases and J by 0 bases, with 15 bases between them. Germline V gives CDR1 MNHNS, CDR2 SASEGT. This CDR3 spans 15 amino acids. Here the CDR3 reads CASRLDGAHSYEQYF. DNA for the CDR3: TGTGCCAGCAGGCTAGACGGGGCCCACTCCTACGAGCAGTACTTC.

The gene calls are TRBV6-5 and TRBJ2-2, with 8 bases aligning to TRBD1. Trimming removed 6 bases from V and 6 bases from J; junction bases left unmatched: 3. The CDR3 runs to 13 residues. CDR1 is MNHEY and CDR2 is SVGAGI in the germline V gene. The CDR3 coding sequence is TGTGCCAGCAGACAGGGGGGAGCCGGGGAGCTGTTTTTT. Its translation: CASRQGGAGELFF.

The gene calls are TRBV5-6 and TRBJ1-5, with TRBD1 as a possible D gene (5 bases). The CDR3 extends over 15 amino acids. With 1 base removed from V and 1 base from J, the gap between germline ends came to 9 bases. Germline lookup yields CDR1 SGHDT and CDR2 YYEEEE. CDR3 in amino acids: CASSLFAGSNQPQHF. The CDR3 DNA sequence: TGTGCCAGCAGCTTGTTTGCAGGGAGCAATCAGCCCCAGCATTTT.

This chain connects TRBV10-3 to TRBJ2-1; TRBD1 matches 9 bases. In germline, CDR1 is ENHRY, CDR2 SYGVKD. The V segment lost 5 bases and the J segment 0 bases; nucleotides outside the gene matches: 2. The CDR3 covers 15 residues. CDR3 DNA: TGTGCCATCAGTATACAGGGGGCCTCCTACAATGAGCAGTTCTTC. Protein product: CAISIQGASYNEQFF.

V gene TRBV5-5 combines with J gene TRBJ2-2, with D possibly matching TRBD2 (5 bases). The V gene's germline CDR1 is SGHKS and CDR2 YYEKEE (reference sequence). The CDR3 is 15 residues long. Trimming removed 4 bases from V and 0 bases from J, with 10 bases in between. CDR3 sequence: CASSHGVANTGELFF. The CDR3 DNA sequence: TGTGCCAGCAGCCACGGGGTCGCGAACACCGGGGAGCTGTTTTTT. The full variable domain, with the rest looked up from reference TRBV5-5 and TRBJ2-2, is DAGVTQSPTHLIKTRGQQVTLRCSPISGHKSVSWYQQVLGQGPQFIFQYYEKEERGRGNFPDRFSARQFPNYSSELNVNALLLGDSALYLCASSHGVANTGELFFGEGSRLTVL.

As for this clone: Other DNA sequences of this sample code for an identical CDR3. This sequence joins TRBV28 and TRBJ1-2, with unresolved D. The CDR3 covers 12 residues. V lost 5 bases to trimming and J lost 5 bases, with 9 bases between them. Germline CDR1 MDHEN, CDR2 SYDVKM. In DNA form, the CDR3 reads TGTGCCAGCAGTAGCCGTGGGTATGGCTACACCTTC. Its translation is CASSSRGYGYTF.

The J gene is TRBJ1-1, the V gene TRBV7-2, with TRBD1 matching over 8 bases. With V trimmed by 5 bases and J by 2 bases, 10 bases remained unmatched. This CDR3 is built from 16 residues. Germline CDR1 SGHTA, CDR2 FQGNSA. CDR3 DNA: TGTGCCAGCAGCGAAATAGTCGGACAGGGAAACACTGAAGCTTTCTTT. The encoded protein is CASSEIVGQGNTEAFF.

This clone occurred once. The chain employs TRBV10-3 and TRBJ2-1; perhaps TRBD1 as D (6 bases). V lost 3 bases and J 0 bases, leaving 12 bases between the germline ends. The germline gives CDR1 ENHRY, CDR2 SYGVKD. This CDR3 is 16 amino acids long. CDR3 sequence reads: CAISEGGLSSYNEQFF. CDR3 DNA: TGTGCCATCAGTGAAGGGGGATTGAGCTCCTACAATGAGCAGTTCTTC.

CDR3 in amino acids: CASSWDRGGTDTQYF. The CDR3 coding sequence is TGCGCCAGCAGCTGGGACAGGGGTGGAACAGATACGCAGTATTTT. This sequence joins TRBV5-1 and TRBJ2-3; TRBD1 matches at 10 bases. Germline V lookup: CDR1 SGHRS, CDR2 YFSETQ. CDR3 length equals 15 residues. The V segment lost 3 bases and the J segment 3 bases; nucleotides outside the gene matches: 4.

A remark on this clone: The junction differs from germline at one of its ends, possibly a read error. The gene calls are TRBV7-7 and TRBJ2-3, with a weak D call TRBD2 (6 bases). Germline V gene sequence: CDR1 SSHAT, CDR2 FNYEAQ (reference sequence). There are 16 residues in the CDR3. The CDR3 spells CASSLGSGGGTDTQYF. In DNA, the CDR3 is TGTGCTAGCAGCTTAGGTAGCGGAGGAGGCACAGATACGCAGTATTTT.

This chain uses TRBV19 with TRBJ1-5; D remains unclear. Germline V gives CDR1 LNHDA, CDR2 SQIVND (reference sequence). CDR3 length equals 13 residues. V was shortened by 5 bases and J by 6 bases, with 11 bases between the two germline ends. The CDR3 is CASSRGFTQPQHF. The CDR3 DNA reads TGTGCCAGTAGTCGTGGGTTCACTCAGCCCCAGCATTTT.

As DNA, the CDR3 is TGTGCCAGCAGCCCCACTGGTGTGGCAAATGAAAAACTGTTTTTT. Amino acid sequence: CASSPTGVANEKLFF. This chain connects TRBV21-1 to TRBJ1-4. TRBV21-1 is labeled a pseudogene. There are 15 residues in the CDR3.

The rearrangement uses TRBV2 and TRBJ2-2; 9 positions match TRBD1. The J segment lost 5 bases and the V segment lost 9 bases, leaving 7 bases of the junction unmatched. The V gene's germline CDR1 is SNHLY and CDR2 FYNNEI. This CDR3 contains 14 residues. The CDR3 DNA reads TGTGCCAGTCGGGACAGGGATTCGACCGGGGAGCTGTTTTTT. Translated, it gives CASRDRDSTGELFF.

The chain uses TRBV28 and TRBJ1-5, with D tentatively TRBD1 (5 bases). This CDR3 has 14 amino acids. V gave up 7 bases and J gave up 5 bases, with 15 bases separating them. CDR1 is MDHEN and CDR2 is SYDVKM in the germline V gene. This CDR3 reads CASTGLGVDQPQHF. The DNA of the CDR3 is TGTGCCAGCACCGGCCTAGGGGTCGATCAGCCCCAGCATTTT.

This chain connects TRBV28 to TRBJ1-3; 7 bases map to TRBD1. Germline CDR1 and CDR2: MDHEN and SYDVKM. J lost 5 bases, V lost 5 bases, and 3 bases had no gene match. This CDR3 comprises 13 residues. In nucleotides, the CDR3 is TGTGCCAGCAGTCAACAGGGGAGAAACACCATATATTTT. Residues: CASSQQGRNTIYF.

J is TRBJ2-7 and V is TRBV28; 9 bases are a match to TRBD2. Trimming at V came to 5 bases and at J to 1 base, leaving 6 bases not matched to a gene. This CDR3 spans 15 amino acids. Germline CDR1 MDHEN, CDR2 SYDVKM. CDR3 amino acids: CASSTPSGASYEQYF. CDR3 nucleotides: TGTGCCAGCAGTACCCCTAGCGGGGCATCCTACGAGCAGTACTTC.